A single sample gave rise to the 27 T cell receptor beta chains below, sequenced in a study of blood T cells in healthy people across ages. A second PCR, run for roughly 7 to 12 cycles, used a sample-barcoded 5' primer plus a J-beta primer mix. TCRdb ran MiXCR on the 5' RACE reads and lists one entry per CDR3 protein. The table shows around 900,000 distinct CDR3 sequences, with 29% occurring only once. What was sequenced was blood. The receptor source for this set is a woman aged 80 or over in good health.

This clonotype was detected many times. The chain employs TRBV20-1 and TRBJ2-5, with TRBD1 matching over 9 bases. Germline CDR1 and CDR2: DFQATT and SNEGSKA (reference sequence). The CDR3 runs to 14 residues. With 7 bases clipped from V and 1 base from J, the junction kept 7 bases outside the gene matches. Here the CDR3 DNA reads TGCAGTGTCTCGGACAGGGGATTCCAAGAGACCCAGTACTTC. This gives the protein CSVSDRGFQETQYF.

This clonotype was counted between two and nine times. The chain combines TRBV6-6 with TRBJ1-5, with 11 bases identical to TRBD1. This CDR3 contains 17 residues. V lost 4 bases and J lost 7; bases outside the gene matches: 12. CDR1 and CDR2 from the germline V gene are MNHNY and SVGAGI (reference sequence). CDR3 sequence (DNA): TGTGCCAGCAGTTCCCACCGGACAGGGGGCATACCCCAGCCCCAGCATTTT. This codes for CASSSHRTGGIPQPQHF.

CDR3 bases: TGTGCCTGGAGTGCCGGGGGATCGAGCAATCAGCCCCAGCATTTT. Translating it yields CAWSAGGSSNQPQHF. The chain joins TRBV30 to TRBJ1-5, with D perhaps matching TRBD1 (5 bases). Germline V lookup: CDR1 GTSNPN, CDR2 SVGIG (reference sequence). The CDR3 covers 15 residues. Trimming removed 1 base at V and 1 base at J, with 11 bases between.

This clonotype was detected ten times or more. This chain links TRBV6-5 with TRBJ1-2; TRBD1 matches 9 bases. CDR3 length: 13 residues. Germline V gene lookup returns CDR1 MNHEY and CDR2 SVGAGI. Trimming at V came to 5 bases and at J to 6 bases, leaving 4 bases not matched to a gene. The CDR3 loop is CASSRDRVDGYTF. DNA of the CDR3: TGTGCCAGCAGTCGGGACAGGGTGGATGGCTACACCTTC.

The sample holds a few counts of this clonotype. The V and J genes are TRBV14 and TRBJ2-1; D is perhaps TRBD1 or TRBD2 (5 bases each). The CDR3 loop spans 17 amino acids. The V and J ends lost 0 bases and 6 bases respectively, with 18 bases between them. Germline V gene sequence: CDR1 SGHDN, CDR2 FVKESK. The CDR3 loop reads CASSQERAGKFSNEQFF. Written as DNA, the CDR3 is TGTGCCAGCAGCCAAGAGAGGGCAGGGAAGTTTTCCAATGAGCAGTTCTTC. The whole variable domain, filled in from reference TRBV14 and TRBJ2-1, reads EAGVTQFPSHSVIEKGQTVTLRCDPISGHDNLYWYRRVMGKEIKFLLHFVKESKQDESGMPNNRFLAERTGGTYSTLKVQPAELEDSGVYFCASSQERAGKFSNEQFFGPGTRLTVL.

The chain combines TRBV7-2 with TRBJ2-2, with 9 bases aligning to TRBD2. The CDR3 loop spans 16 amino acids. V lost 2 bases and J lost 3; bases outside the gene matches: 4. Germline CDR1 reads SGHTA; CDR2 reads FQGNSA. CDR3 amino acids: CASSLSGGLYTGELFF. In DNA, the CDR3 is TGTGCCAGCAGCTTAAGCGGGGGGCTCTACACCGGGGAGCTGTTTTTT. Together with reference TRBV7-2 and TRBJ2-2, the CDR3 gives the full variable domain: GAGVSQSPSNKVTEKGKDVELRCDPISGHTALYWYRQSLGQGLEFLIYFQGNSAPDKSGLPSDRFSAERTGGSVSTLTIQRTQQEDSAVYLCASSLSGGLYTGELFFGEGSRLTVL.

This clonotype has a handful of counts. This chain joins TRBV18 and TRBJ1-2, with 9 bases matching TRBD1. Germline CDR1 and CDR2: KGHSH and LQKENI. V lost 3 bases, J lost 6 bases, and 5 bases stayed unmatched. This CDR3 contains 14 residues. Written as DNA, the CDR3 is TGTGCCAGCTCACCCTACGGGACAGGGAATGGCTACACCTTC. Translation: CASSPYGTGNGYTF.

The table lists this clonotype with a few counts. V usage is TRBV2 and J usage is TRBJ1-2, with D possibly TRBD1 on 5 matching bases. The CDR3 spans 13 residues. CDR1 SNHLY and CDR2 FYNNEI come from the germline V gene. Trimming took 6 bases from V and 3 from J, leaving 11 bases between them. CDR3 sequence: CASSRIRDYGYTF. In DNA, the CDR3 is TGTGCCAGCAGCAGAATCAGGGACTATGGCTACACCTTC.

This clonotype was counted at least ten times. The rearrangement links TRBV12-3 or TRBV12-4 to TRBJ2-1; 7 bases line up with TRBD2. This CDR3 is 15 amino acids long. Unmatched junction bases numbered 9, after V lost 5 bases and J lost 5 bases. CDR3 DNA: TGTGCCAGCAGTATGACCGGGACTACCAACAATGAGCAGTTCTTC. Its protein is CASSMTGTTNNEQFF.

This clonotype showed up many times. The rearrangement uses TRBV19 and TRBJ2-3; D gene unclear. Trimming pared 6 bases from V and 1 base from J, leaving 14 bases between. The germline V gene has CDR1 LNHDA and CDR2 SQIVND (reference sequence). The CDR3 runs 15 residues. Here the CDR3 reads CASSSIGPGTDTQYF. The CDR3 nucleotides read TGTGCCAGTAGCTCCATTGGCCCTGGCACAGATACGCAGTATTTT.

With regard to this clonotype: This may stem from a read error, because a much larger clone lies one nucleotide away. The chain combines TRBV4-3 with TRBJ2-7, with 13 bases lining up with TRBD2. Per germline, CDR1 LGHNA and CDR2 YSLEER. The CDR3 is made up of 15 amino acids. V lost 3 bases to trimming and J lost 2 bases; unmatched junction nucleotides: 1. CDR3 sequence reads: CASSQGTSGAYEQYF. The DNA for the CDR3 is TGCGCCAGCAGCCAGGGGACTAGCGGGGCCTACGAGCAGTACTTC.

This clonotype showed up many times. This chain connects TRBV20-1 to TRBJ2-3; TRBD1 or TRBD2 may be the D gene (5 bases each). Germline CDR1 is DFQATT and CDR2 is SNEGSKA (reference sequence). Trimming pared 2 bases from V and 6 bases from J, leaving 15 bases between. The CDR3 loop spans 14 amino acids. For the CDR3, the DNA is TGCAGTGCTAGATCCCCAGGGCCGGGGGATACGCAGTATTTT. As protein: CSARSPGPGDTQYF.

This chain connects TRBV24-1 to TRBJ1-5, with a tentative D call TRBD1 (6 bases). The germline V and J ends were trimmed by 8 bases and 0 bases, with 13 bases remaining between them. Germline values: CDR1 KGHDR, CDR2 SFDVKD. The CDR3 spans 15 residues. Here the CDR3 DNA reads TGTGCCACCAAGGGGGGGCTTAATAGCAATCAGCCCCAGCATTTT. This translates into CATKGGLNSNQPQHF.

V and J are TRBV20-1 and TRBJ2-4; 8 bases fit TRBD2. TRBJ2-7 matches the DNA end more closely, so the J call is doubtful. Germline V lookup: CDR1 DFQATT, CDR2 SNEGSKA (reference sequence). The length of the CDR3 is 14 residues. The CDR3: CSAGSSGNYPEQYF. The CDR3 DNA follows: TGCAGTGCTGGGAGTAGCGGGAATTACCCCGAGCAGTACTTC.

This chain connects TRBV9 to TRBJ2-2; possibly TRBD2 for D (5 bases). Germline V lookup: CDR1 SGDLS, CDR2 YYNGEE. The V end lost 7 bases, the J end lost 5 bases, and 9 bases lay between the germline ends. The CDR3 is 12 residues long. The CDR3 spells CASEERTGELFF. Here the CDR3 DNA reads TGTGCCAGCGAGGAGCGGACCGGGGAGCTGTTTTTT.

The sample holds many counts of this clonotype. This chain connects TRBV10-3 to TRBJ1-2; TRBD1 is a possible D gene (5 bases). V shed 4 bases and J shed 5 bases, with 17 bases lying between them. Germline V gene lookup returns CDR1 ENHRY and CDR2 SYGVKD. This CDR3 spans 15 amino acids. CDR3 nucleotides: TGTGCCATCAGTGGCTGGGGGACCGACGCTTATGGCTACACCTTC. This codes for CAISGWGTDAYGYTF.

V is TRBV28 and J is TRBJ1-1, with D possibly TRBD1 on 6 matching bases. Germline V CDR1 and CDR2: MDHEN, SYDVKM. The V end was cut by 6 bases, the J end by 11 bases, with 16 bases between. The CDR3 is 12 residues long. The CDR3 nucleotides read TGTGCCAGCAGAGAGGGGGACTGGTTGGCTTTCTTT. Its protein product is CASREGDWLAFF.

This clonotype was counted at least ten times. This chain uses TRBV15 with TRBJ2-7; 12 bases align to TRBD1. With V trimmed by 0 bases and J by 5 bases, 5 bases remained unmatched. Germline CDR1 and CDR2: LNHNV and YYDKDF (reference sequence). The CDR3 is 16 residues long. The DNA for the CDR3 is TGTGCCACCAGCAGAGATCGGTGGGACAGGGGGCACGAGCAGTACTTC. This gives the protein CATSRDRWDRGHEQYF.

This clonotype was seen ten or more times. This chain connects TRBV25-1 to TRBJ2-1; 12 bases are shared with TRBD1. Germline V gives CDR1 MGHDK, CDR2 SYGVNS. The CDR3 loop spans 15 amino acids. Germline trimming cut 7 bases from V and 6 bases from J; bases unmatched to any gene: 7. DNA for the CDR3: TGTGCCAGCAACCCGGGACAGGGGGCAGGCAATGAGCAGTTCTTC. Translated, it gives CASNPGQGAGNEQFF.

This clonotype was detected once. This chain's CDR3 is CASSYGAGGGTDTQYF. In nucleotides, the CDR3 is TGTGCCAGCAGTTACGGAGCGGGGGGGGGCACAGATACGCAGTATTTT. The chain combines TRBV6-6 with TRBJ2-3; 10 positions match TRBD2. CDR1 is MNHNY, CDR2 SVGAGI, per germline (reference sequence). With V trimmed by 2 bases and J by 1 base, 3 bases remained unmatched. The CDR3 has 16 amino acids.

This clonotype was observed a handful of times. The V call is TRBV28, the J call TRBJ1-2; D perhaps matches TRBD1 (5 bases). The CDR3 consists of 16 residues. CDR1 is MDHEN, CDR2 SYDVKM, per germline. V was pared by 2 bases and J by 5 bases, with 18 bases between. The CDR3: CASSLGGDLIPYGYTF. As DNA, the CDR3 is TGTGCCAGCAGTTTAGGAGGGGACCTTATCCCTTATGGCTACACCTTC.

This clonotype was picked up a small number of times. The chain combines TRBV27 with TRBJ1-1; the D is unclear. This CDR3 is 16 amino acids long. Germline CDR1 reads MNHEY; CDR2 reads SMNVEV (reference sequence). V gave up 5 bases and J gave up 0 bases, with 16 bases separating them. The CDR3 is CASSEGSGKMNTEAFF. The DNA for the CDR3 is TGTGCCAGCAGTGAAGGGAGTGGGAAAATGAACACTGAAGCTTTCTTT.

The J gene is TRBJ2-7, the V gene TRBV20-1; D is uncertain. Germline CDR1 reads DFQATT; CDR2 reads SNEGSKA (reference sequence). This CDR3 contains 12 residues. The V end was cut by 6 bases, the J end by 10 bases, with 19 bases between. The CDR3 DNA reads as TGCAGTGCCGCGGACCAGCCCCGGGCCCAGTACTTC. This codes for CSAADQPRAQYF.

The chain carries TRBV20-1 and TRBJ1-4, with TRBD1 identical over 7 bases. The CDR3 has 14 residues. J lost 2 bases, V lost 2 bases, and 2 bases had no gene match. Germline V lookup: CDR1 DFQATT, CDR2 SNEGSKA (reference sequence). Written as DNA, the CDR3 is TGCAGTGCTAGAAGGGGACAGACTAATGAAAAACTGTTTTTT. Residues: CSARRGQTNEKLFF.

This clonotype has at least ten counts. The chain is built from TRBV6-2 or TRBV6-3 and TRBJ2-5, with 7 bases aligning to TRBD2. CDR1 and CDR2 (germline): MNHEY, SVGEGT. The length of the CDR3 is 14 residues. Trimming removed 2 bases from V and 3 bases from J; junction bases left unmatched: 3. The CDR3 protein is CASSYGGTKETQYF. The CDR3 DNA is TGTGCCAGCAGTTACGGCGGGACTAAAGAGACCCAGTACTTC.

The CDR3 DNA reads TGTGCCAGCTCACCACCGAACAGGGGGTATTCACCCCTCCACTTT. Translation gives CASSPPNRGYSPLHF. This chain joins TRBV18 and TRBJ1-6; 8 nucleotides line up with TRBD1. This CDR3 contains 15 residues. Germline loops: CDR1 KGHSH, CDR2 LQKENI. The V gene end was trimmed by 0 bases and the J gene end by 8 bases; junction bases not matched to a gene: 3.

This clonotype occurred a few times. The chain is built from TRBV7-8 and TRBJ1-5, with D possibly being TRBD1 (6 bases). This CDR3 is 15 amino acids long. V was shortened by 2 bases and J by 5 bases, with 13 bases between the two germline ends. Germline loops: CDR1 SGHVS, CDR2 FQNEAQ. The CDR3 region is CASSLNYRADQPQHF. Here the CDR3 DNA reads TGTGCCAGCAGCTTAAACTACAGGGCTGATCAGCCCCAGCATTTT.